Listed below are T cell receptor beta chains from one sample, sequenced in a study of cytomegalovirus exposure and HLA in healthy donors. The protocol was immunoSEQ multiplex PCR, while the TCRdb copy is restricted to in-frame clones and leaves out a portion. The sample has around 150,000 clones; approximately 70% are singletons. The sample comprised PBMCs. The receptor set was obtained from a man between 35 and 55 years old in good health and CMV-seropositive. Both conserved end residues are part of each CDR3. The order of the fields is D gene, V gene, J gene, clone size, CDR3 protein. A D gene is named only where the DNA matches it firmly. Clone size is given for some rows only: seen once, a few or many times, or a class if the clone is expanded.

>TRBD1|TRBV5-1|TRBJ2-5|few
CASSSGQVIQETQYF
>NA|TRBV28|TRBJ2-7|NA
CAILKPGVSYEQYF
>NA|TRBV12-5|TRBJ2-1|NA
CASGLPLAPGHEQFF
>NA|TRBV4-2|TRBJ1-1|NA
CASSQDPVNTEAFF
>TRBD1|TRBV4-2|TRBJ2-5|once
CASSRGRGPGGRETQYF
>NA|TRBV5-1|TRBJ1-6|once
CASSRTDSDYNSPLHF
>TRBD1|TRBV4-2|TRBJ1-2|NA
CASSQGQGRGYTF
>NA|TRBV6-1|TRBJ2-5|NA
CASTGDRQETQYF
>NA|TRBV30|TRBJ2-7|NA
CAWSRETYEQYF
>NA|TRBV6-5|TRBJ1-1|NA
CATISGFLNTEAFF
>TRBD1|TRBV11-2|TRBJ1-5|few
CASSRTGGEGPQHF
>NA|TRBV19|TRBJ2-7|NA
CASRKTGSYEQYF
>TRBD1|TRBV5-4|TRBJ1-1|NA
CASSLGGTGASNTEAFF
>NA|TRBV5-1|TRBJ1-2|NA
CASSLEGVGGYTF
>NA|TRBV4-3|TRBJ2-5|NA
CASSHNDRQETQYF
>TRBD1|TRBV30|TRBJ1-4|NA
CAWRETGFGEKLFF
>TRBD1|TRBV27|TRBJ1-5|NA
CASSALTGEGSNQPQHF
>NA|TRBV7-8|TRBJ1-5|few
CASSLGPDSNQPQHF
>TRBD1|TRBV19|TRBJ1-1|once
CASTSRDRLNTEAFF
>TRBD1|TRBV25-1|TRBJ2-4|NA
CASSGTGWAKNIQYF
>TRBD2|TRBV4-2|TRBJ2-3|NA
CAGASGTTDTQYF
>NA|TRBV2|TRBJ1-2|NA
CASSDRGYHGYTF
>NA|TRBV19|TRBJ2-2|NA
CASSSRAGTGELFF
>NA|TRBV4-3|TRBJ2-7|NA
CASSQEAGYGEQYF
>NA|TRBV5-1|TRBJ1-1|few
CASRRQDARNTEAFF
>NA|TRBV4-3|NA|NA
CASSQVVGSEQYF
>NA|TRBV5-4|TRBJ2-5|many
CASSLDPGQSGETQYF
>NA|TRBV6-6|TRBJ2-7|NA
CASSSPGRDYEQYF
>NA|TRBV7-2|TRBJ1-4|few
CASSSSGGVGEKLFF
>TRBD1|TRBV5-1|TRBJ2-1|NA
CASSLAEGAKVFNEQFF
>NA|TRBV20-1|TRBJ2-7|few
CSASNSYEQYF
>TRBD1|TRBV10-1|TRBJ1-6|few
CASRSVRDRAQRSPLHF
>NA|TRBV5-1|TRBJ1-4|few
CASSLAGGATNEKLFF